Listed below are T cell receptor beta chains from one sample, sequenced in a study of identical twins. TCRdb analysed the 5' RACE reads with MiXCR anew, one entry per CDR3 protein. The data contain 690,000 or so distinct CDR3 sequences, less than 7% of them singletons. Sequenced input: naive T cells sorted from blood. The receptors were sampled from a young man in good health. Each CDR3 is given with its conserved first and last residue. D genes are given only for firm matches. Clone size appears in some rows only: once, few, many, or a class for an expanded clone.

TRBD1	TRBV5-1	TRBJ1-2	few	CASSVEAGGISGYTF
.	TRBV7-6	TRBJ2-7	.	CASSLEWNEQYF
.	TRBV20-1	TRBJ2-3	many	CSARGAARDPDTQYF
.	TRBV20-1	TRBJ2-5	many	CSARDVGQQETQYF
.	TRBV9	TRBJ2-6	few	CASSVSWGSGANVLTF
TRBD2	TRBV2	TRBJ2-1	.	CASSSGLAGGFNEQFF
.	TRBV12-3/TRBV12-4	TRBJ2-3	many	CASILKGNTQYF
.	TRBV7-9	TRBJ2-5	.	CASSLRGDEETQYF
.	TRBV5-1	TRBJ2-5	few	CASAGLDGPQETQYF
.	TRBV20-1	TRBJ2-1	few	CSARDTNNEQFF
.	TRBV21-1	TRBJ1-4	many	CASSSPPGFEKEKLFF
.	TRBV11-2	TRBJ2-2	.	CASSFSGNSGTGELFF
.	TRBV10-3	TRBJ2-4	many	CATTGSEGIQYF
TRBD1	TRBV27	TRBJ2-1	many	CASSAGQVVRQFF
TRBD2	TRBV6-1	TRBJ2-7	.	CATTKSGRAREQYF
TRBD1	TRBV5-1	TRBJ2-5	.	CASSFESGQGETQYF
TRBD2	TRBV5-4	TRBJ2-7	.	CASSSSSGAYEQYF
.	TRBV28	TRBJ2-4	many	CASSLSRSIQYF